This T cell receptor beta chain was captured by sequencing in a study of cytomegalovirus exposure and HLA in healthy donors. Study conclusions and caveats: Listed as cytomegalovirus-associated were over 150 TCR beta chains. TCR beta V- and J-gene trimming was later associated with a missense DCLRE1C variant. Reports described diagnosis of cytomegalovirus status by the classifier as highly specific and sensitive.

The CDR3 totals 14 residues. The V end was cut by 7 bases, the J end by 4 bases, with 14 bases between. Germline V gene data show CDR1 as MNHNS and CDR2 as SASEGT. PCR primers comprised 60 Vbeta and 13 Jbeta primers. TCRdb's copy holds only in-frame clones and misses some; the assay was immunoSEQ multiplex PCR. The table lists around 180,000 clones, around 82% of them singletons. Comment on this clone: Its antigen is undetermined.

The chain links TRBV6-1 to TRBJ2-1; no reliable D call. The sample taken for sequencing was PBMCs. The receptor was isolated from a middle-aged man in good health and CMV-seronegative. The CDR3 loop reads CASIRQDQYNEQFF. The CDR3 DNA is TGTGCCAGCATCCGCCAGGATCAGTACAATGAGCAGTTCTTC.